The 4 T cell receptor beta chains in this list originate from one sample, sequenced in a study of cytomegalovirus exposure and HLA in healthy donors. Profiled with immunoSEQ multiplex PCR; TCRdb holds only in-frame clones, not every one. The sample records about 130,000 clones, 89% being singletons. Sequenced input: PBMCs. Receptors originate from a young woman in good health and CMV-seronegative.

In nucleotides, the CDR3 is TGTGCCAGCGGTCGAGGAGGGCCTGACAATCAGCCCCAGCATTTT. Protein product: CASGRGGPDNQPQHF. V is TRBV2 and J is TRBJ1-5; D not certain. Germline CDR1 SNHLY, CDR2 FYNNEI. CDR3 length equals 15 residues. Trimming shortened V by 8 bases and J by 3 bases, and 17 bases separated the two germline ends.

V is TRBV6-6 and J is TRBJ1-4, with D unresolved. The CDR3 covers 13 residues. Germline values: CDR1 MNHNY, CDR2 SVGAGI (reference sequence). Trimming removed 6 bases from V and 8 bases from J, with 13 bases in between. The DNA of the CDR3 is TGTGCCAGCAGATCCGGGGAAGGCGAAAAACTGTTTTTT. The encoded protein is CASRSGEGEKLFF.

The rearrangement uses TRBV14 and TRBJ2-1; maybe TRBD1 (6 bases). V was trimmed by 0 bases and J by 2 bases, leaving 11 bases between them. The CDR3 runs 16 residues. CDR1 is SGHDN and CDR2 is FVKESK in the germline V gene. The CDR3 loop is CASSQEEGGTYNEQFF. The DNA of the CDR3 is TGTGCCAGCAGCCAAGAGGAAGGGGGTACCTACAATGAGCAGTTCTTC.

The chain carries TRBV30 and TRBJ2-7; D not resolved. Germline CDR1 reads GTSNPN; CDR2 reads SVGIG (reference sequence). V was clipped by 2 bases and J by 1 base, with 3 bases between them. The CDR3 covers 11 residues. CDR3 bases: TGTGCCTGGAGTCCATCCTACGAGCAGTACTTC. As protein: CAWSPSYEQYF.